This TCR beta chain appears in the sequencing data of a study of OX40 agonist ivuxolimab in advanced cancers. In the study overall: Patients received ivuxolimab, an agonistic anti-OX40 (CD134) antibody. People in dose escalation had one of these cancers: hepatocellular carcinoma, melanoma, renal cell or head and neck cancer.

The study, taken as a whole, reports: Nonresponders included some who also had low normalized T-cell clonal expansion. Clones of CD4+ and CD8+ blood T cells grew by week 6 at doses of 0.1 to 3.0 mg/kg.

The germline CDR1 and CDR2 sequences are LGHNA and YSLEER. V was clipped by 0 bases and J by 5 bases, with 10 bases between them. This CDR3 has 14 residues. A word on this clone: As yet, its antigen is unknown.

Assay: immunoSEQ multiplex PCR; the TCRdb copy retains only in-frame clones and omits some. This table has about 17,000 clones, about 87% appearing once. Sequencing was performed on CD4+ or CD8+ T cells sorted from blood, taken in a trial of the OX40 agonist ivuxolimab. The source is an adult with an advanced solid tumor such as melanoma, head and neck, liver or kidney cancer. The J gene is TRBJ1-1, the V gene TRBV4-3; D is uncertain. For the CDR3, the DNA is TGCGCCAGCAGCCAAGATGAAGGGTTGACTGAAGCTTTCTTT. It codes for CASSQDEGLTEAFF.